This T cell receptor (beta chain) was captured in a study of T cells in localized non-small cell lung cancer (dated by TCRdb to about 2020). Turning to the overall study: The study examined T cell repertoires in a few hundred patients with early-stage NSCLC and compared tumors with uninvolved tumor-adjacent lungs. The mean age of the NSCLC patients was under 70 years, with 120 to 150 men and about a hundred women. All 240 or so NSCLC patients in the cohort were treatment-naive and had localized lung tumors that were resected.

At diagnosis, peripheral blood, uninvolved tumor-adjacent lung and tumor were collected and stored as a combination of fresh-frozen and FFPE material. For TCR repertoire profiling, blood samples were analyzed as peripheral blood mononuclear cells. TCR beta CDR3 regions were sequenced from DNA using the immunoSEQ Assay. For the original study's pipeline: T cell density was computed as TCR beta template counts normalized to usable DNA estimated by amplifying housekeeping genes. Richness was estimated using the preseqR package, with extrapolation to 400,000 templates for PBMC samples and to 120,000 templates for tissue samples. Clonality was taken to be one minus Pielou's evenness. To identify tissue-enriched TCRs, differential abundance testing was run on productive amino-acid clonotypes with a minimum total count of 5 and an alpha of 0.1. The Jaccard Index and the Morisita Overlap Index were used to quantify repertoire overlap between compartments. GLIPH grouped TCR beta CDR3s together with public tetramer-defined viral CDR3s, and a viral motif had to include at least three viral sequences and show V-gene enrichment. TCRdb obtained this table from immuneACCESS and retained in-frame rearrangements with V and J assigned. These tables miss some clones; where compared with another copy, unresolved V genes account for less than half of the shortfall, and the remainder is unexplained. For V, J and clone size, that table is used; D and trimming come from the DNA. This sample has about 40,000 clones in its table, and approximately 83% of those were observed once. The ten largest clones capture approximately 6.4% of the sample.

Paper-wide results and their limitations: Multi-region tumor sequencing was not performed, so intratumor heterogeneity could not be excluded. Because the study design was exploratory, TCR variables were selected using unadjusted p-values without false-discovery rate correction. Higher blood T cell density associated with longer overall survival, while higher adjacent-lung clonality associated with shorter survival. A median of 57 of the top 100 tumor clones turned up in the paired uninvolved adjacent lung, and 25 to 30 of those clones also ranked among the top 100 of that same adjacent lung. Uninvolved tumor-adjacent lung showed the highest T cell clonality, higher than tumor, which suggests more focused antigenic responses in the uninvolved tumor-adjacent lung.

With respect to this clone: There is no known antigen for this receptor. No per-base quality is available; no much larger clone lies one base away.

Here V drops 5 bases and J drops 4 bases, and the junction holds 5 bases not matched to any gene. CDR1 and CDR2, looked up from the germline V gene (reference sequence), are SEHNR and FQNEAQ. From its cysteine to its phenylalanine, the CDR3 spans 14 amino acids. The kept DNA is CDR3 alone, 42 bases in frame from the first base. Here the sequenced sample was peripheral blood, taken before any cancer treatment. This receptor was obtained from a man aged 35 to 69 with stage I lung adenocarcinoma. Recombination joined TRBV7-9 with TRBJ2-7; 10 bases in the junction line up with TRBD1. The sequenced DNA: TGTGCCAGCAGCCCAAGGGACAGGGGTTACGAGCAGTACTTC. Protein translation: CASSPRDRGYEQYF. The CDR3 plus the reference TRBV7-9 and TRBJ2-7 genes for the other parts give the full variable domain: DTGVSQNPRHKITKRGQNVTFRCDPISEHNRLYWYRQTLGQGPEFLTYFQNEAQLEKSRLLSDRFSAERPKGSFSTLEIQRTEQGDSAMYLCASSPRDRGYEQYFGPGTRLTVT.